The next 21 T cell receptor beta chains were all read from a single sample in a study of blood T cells in healthy people across ages (dated by TCRdb to about 2015). The library relied on 5' RACE. TCRdb shows the sequencer as Illumina HiSeq 2500. A second PCR of about 6 to 11 cycles was performed with a sample-barcoded 5' primer and a J-beta primer mix. TCRdb reworked the public reads: Q25 trimming with fastp, MiXCR clone assembly, productive beta chains retained. Rows are unified per CDR3 protein, each entry keeping the most common DNA and genes. The table for this sample lists some 700,000 distinct CDR3 sequences; roughly two fifths of them were counted only once. The biggest ten clones account for about 20% of the sample. Input material: blood. Source of these receptors: a woman aged 55-69 years in good health.

This sequence joins TRBV2 and TRBJ2-3, with 7 bases that match TRBD1. V lost 5 bases to trimming and J lost 3 bases; unmatched junction nucleotides: 5. This CDR3 region has 14 residues. Per germline, CDR1 SNHLY and CDR2 FYNNEI. The CDR3: CASSRTGRTDTQYF. CDR3 coding DNA: TGTGCCAGCAGTCGGACAGGACGGACAGATACGCAGTATTTT.

V gene TRBV18 combines with J gene TRBJ2-7; tentative D call: TRBD1 (6 bases). This CDR3 comprises 14 residues. Trimming stripped 6 bases from V and 11 bases from J, with 23 bases between. CDR1 and CDR2 (germline): KGHSH, LQKENI. CDR3 coding DNA: TGTGCCAGCTCCCCAGGGGCCCGGGAATCCCCGGAGTACTTC. Amino acid sequence: CASSPGARESPEYF.

The table lists this clonotype with a count of one. The chain is built from TRBV20-1 and TRBJ1-2; D call uncertain. Per germline, CDR1 DFQATT and CDR2 SNEGSKA (reference sequence). Between the trimmed V and J ends, which lost 2 bases and 7 bases, there was a span of 5 bases. This CDR3 contains 10 residues. The CDR3 coding sequence is TGCAGTGCTAGACAGGCTGGCTACACCTTC. It specifies CSARQAGYTF.

The rearrangement joins TRBV27 to TRBJ2-7, with 7 positions matching TRBD2. The CDR3 has 16 residues. Losses at the gene ends were 2 bases for V and 1 base for J; bases not matched to a gene: 8. CDR1 and CDR2 (germline): MNHEY, SMNVEV (reference sequence). This CDR3 reads CASSLASTSRSYEQYF. The CDR3 bases are TGTGCCAGCAGTTTAGCCTCGACTAGCAGGTCCTACGAGCAGTACTTC.

V and J are TRBV7-2 and TRBJ2-3; TRBD1 is a possible D gene (6 bases). The CDR3 spans 13 residues. Germline CDR1 and CDR2: SGHTA and FQGNSA. With 5 bases removed from V and 0 bases from J, the gap between germline ends came to 6 bases. The CDR3 loop reads CASSDRSTDTQYF. CDR3 bases: TGTGCCAGCAGCGACAGGAGCACAGATACGCAGTATTTT.

This clonotype was recorded a few times. V and J are TRBV5-1 and TRBJ2-1, with 8 bases fitting TRBD1. Germline V lookup: CDR1 SGHRS, CDR2 YFSETQ. This CDR3 has 14 residues. After removal of 5 bases from V and 4 bases from J, the junction contained 5 bases not matched to a gene. Written as DNA, the CDR3 is TGCGCCAGCAGTGAGGGACAGGCTTACAATGAGCAGTTCTTC. Protein: CASSEGQAYNEQFF.

This rearrangement joins TRBV5-1 to TRBJ2-7, with no clear D. Gene TRBJ2-5 matches the end of the DNA better, so the J call may be wrong. CDR1 and CDR2 from the germline V gene are SGHRS and YFSETQ. The CDR3 length is 16 residues. CDR3 nucleotide sequence: TGCGCCAGCAGCCTAGGACGGATAAATTTTGTGGAGACCCAGTACTTC. Protein: CASSLGRINFVETQYF.

This clonotype was recorded a few times. This chain's CDR3 is CASSPLAYQETQYF. The CDR3 DNA is TGTGCCAGCAGTCCCTTAGCGTACCAAGAGACCCAGTACTTC. V and J are TRBV28 and TRBJ2-5; tentative D call: TRBD2 (5 bases). V was trimmed by 5 bases and J by 0 bases, leaving 10 bases between them. Per the germline V gene, CDR1 is MDHEN and CDR2 is SYDVKM. The CDR3 sequence is 14 residues long.

The chain uses TRBV4-2 and TRBJ2-3, with 12 positions matching TRBD2. Germline V gives CDR1 LGHNA, CDR2 YNFKEQ. J lost 8 bases, V lost 3 bases, and 9 bases had no gene match. CDR3 size: 16 residues. The CDR3 sequence: CASSQELAGGGGTQYF. The CDR3 DNA sequence: TGTGCCAGCAGCCAGGAACTAGCGGGGGGTGGTGGTACGCAGTATTTT.

This clonotype was seen ten or more times. The chain combines TRBV3-1 with TRBJ2-1; 12 bases are shared with TRBD2. The CDR3 sequence is 14 residues long. The germline V gene has CDR1 LGHDT and CDR2 YNNKEL (reference sequence). V was pared by 4 bases and J by 5 bases, with 0 bases of the junction left unmatched. CDR3 in amino acids: CASSPSGRDNEQFF. The CDR3 DNA follows: TGTGCCAGCAGCCCTAGCGGGAGGGACAATGAGCAGTTCTTC.

This clonotype was counted at least ten times. The CDR3 is CASSPLPLVSDNSPLHF. CDR3 DNA: TGTGCCAGCTCACCACTCCCATTAGTGAGTGATAATTCACCCCTCCACTTT. The genes are TRBV18 and TRBJ1-6, with D unclear. CDR3 length: 17 amino acids. V lost 1 base, J lost 5 bases, and 15 bases lay in between. The germline CDR1 and CDR2 sequences are KGHSH and LQKENI.

This clonotype was seen only a few times. This chain uses TRBV7-8 with TRBJ2-7, with 7 bases aligning to TRBD2. Per germline, CDR1 SGHVS and CDR2 FQNEAQ. The CDR3 runs to 19 residues. With V trimmed by 7 bases and J by 2 bases, 23 bases remained unmatched. CDR3 sequence (DNA): TGTGCCAGCAATCTAGGGTCCGCTAGCGGAGCAACCTACGCCTACGAGCAGTACTTC. This encodes CASNLGSASGATYAYEQYF.

This clonotype has just a few counts. The chain couples TRBV30 to TRBJ2-5; D is uncertain. V lost 4 bases and J lost 2, with 5 bases in between. Germline V CDR1 and CDR2: GTSNPN, SVGIG (reference sequence). This CDR3 is 11 amino acids long. CDR3 sequence reads: CAWNLQETQYF. For the CDR3, the DNA is TGTGCCTGGAACCTTCAAGAGACCCAGTACTTC. The full variable domain, its missing parts supplied by reference TRBV30 and TRBJ2-5, is SQTIHQWPATLVQPVGSPLSLECTVEGTSNPNLYWYRQAAGRGLQLLFYSVGIGQISSEVPQNLSASRPQDRQFILSSKKLLLSDSGFYLCAWNLQETQYFGPGTRLLVL.

The chain carries TRBV6-2 or TRBV6-3 and TRBJ2-5, with a possible D match to TRBD1 (6 bases). The V gene lost 6 bases and the J gene lost 2 bases, with 10 bases spanning the gap. Germline V gives CDR1 MNHEY, CDR2 SVGEGT. The CDR3 loop spans 13 amino acids. The CDR3 sequence is CASRSTGQETQYF. The CDR3 DNA is TGTGCCAGCAGATCGACAGGACAAGAGACCCAGTACTTC.

This chain uses TRBV28 with TRBJ2-5; a possible D gene is TRBD1 (6 bases). Trimming left V 3 bases short and J 4 bases short, with 24 bases between. The germline V gene has CDR1 MDHEN and CDR2 SYDVKM. This CDR3 is built from 18 residues. This chain's CDR3 is CASSFKDSGGYIGETQYF. Here the CDR3 DNA reads TGTGCCAGCAGTTTCAAGGACAGCGGAGGTTATATTGGAGAGACCCAGTACTTC.

This clonotype was picked up a small number of times. V gene TRBV7-3 combines with J gene TRBJ2-7; D not certain. The V gene's germline CDR1 is SGHTA and CDR2 FQGTGA. The CDR3 has 16 amino acids. V was shortened by 7 bases and J by 2 bases, with 21 bases between the two germline ends. CDR3 in DNA: TGTGCCAGCAACCCTTATCCCGCCATTGGGGCCTACGAGCAGTACTTC. Amino acids: CASNPYPAIGAYEQYF.

In this sample, this clonotype turned up a few times. The chain combines TRBV27 with TRBJ2-7; TRBD2 matches at 8 bases. With 4 bases clipped from V and 6 bases from J, the junction kept 5 bases outside the gene matches. CDR3 length equals 13 residues. Germline lookup yields CDR1 MNHEY and CDR2 SMNVEV (reference sequence). The chain's CDR3 is CASSWAGGGEQYF. CDR3 nucleotides: TGTGCCAGCAGTTGGGCGGGAGGTGGCGAGCAGTACTTC.

This clonotype was observed a single time. One base away lies a much larger clone, so this may be a sequencing read error. The gene calls are TRBV20-1 and TRBJ2-3, with 8 nucleotides matching TRBD1. Germline V lookup: CDR1 DFQATT, CDR2 SNEGSKA (reference sequence). The CDR3 contains 15 residues. This CDR3 reads CSTRGQGGMTDTQYF. The CDR3 DNA sequence: TGCAGTACTAGAGGACAGGGCGGTATGACAGATACGCAGTATTTT.

This clonotype came up a few times. The chain recombines TRBV7-9 with TRBJ1-2, with D unclear. Germline values: CDR1 SEHNR, CDR2 FQNEAQ (reference sequence). Trimming removed 4 bases from V and 0 bases from J, with 9 bases in between. CDR3 length equals 14 residues. This CDR3 reads CASSSGPTNYGYTF. The CDR3 nucleotides are TGTGCCAGCAGCTCCGGACCTACTAACTATGGCTACACCTTC.

This clonotype has a handful of counts. This chain joins TRBV19 and TRBJ2-3; D remains ambiguous. The CDR3 spans 13 residues. Germline V gene lookup returns CDR1 LNHDA and CDR2 SQIVND (reference sequence). With 3 bases removed from V and 7 bases from J, the gap between germline ends came to 11 bases. The CDR3: CASSIANLNTQYF. In DNA, the CDR3 is TGTGCCAGTAGTATCGCCAACCTGAATACGCAGTATTTT.

The CDR3 nucleotides read TGTGCCAGCAGCTTAGGGGCCGGGGGGCTGGACGAGCAGTACTTC. It codes for CASSLGAGGLDEQYF. V and J are TRBV7-2 and TRBJ2-7; a weak D match, TRBD2 (7 bases). Germline V gene lookup returns CDR1 SGHTA and CDR2 FQGNSA. With 1 base removed from V and 5 bases from J, the gap between germline ends came to 15 bases. The CDR3 covers 15 residues.